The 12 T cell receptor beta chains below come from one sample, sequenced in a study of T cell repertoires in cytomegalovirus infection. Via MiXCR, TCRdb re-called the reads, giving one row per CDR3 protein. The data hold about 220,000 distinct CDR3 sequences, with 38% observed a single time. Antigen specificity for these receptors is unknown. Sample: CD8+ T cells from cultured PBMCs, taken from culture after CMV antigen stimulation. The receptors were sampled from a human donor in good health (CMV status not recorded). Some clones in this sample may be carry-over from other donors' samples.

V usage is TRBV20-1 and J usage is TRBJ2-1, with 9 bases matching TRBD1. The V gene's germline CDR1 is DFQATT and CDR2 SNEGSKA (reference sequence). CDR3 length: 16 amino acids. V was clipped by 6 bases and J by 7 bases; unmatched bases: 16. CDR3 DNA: TGCAGTGCGACACCCTATGACAGGGGGGGAGGGAATGAGCAGTTCTTC. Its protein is CSATPYDRGGGNEQFF.

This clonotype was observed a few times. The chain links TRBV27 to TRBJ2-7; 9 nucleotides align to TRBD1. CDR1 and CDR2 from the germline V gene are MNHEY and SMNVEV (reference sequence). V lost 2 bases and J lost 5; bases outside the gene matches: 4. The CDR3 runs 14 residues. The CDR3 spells CASSLGQGIDEQYF. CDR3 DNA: TGTGCCAGCAGTTTAGGACAGGGGATCGACGAGCAGTACTTC.

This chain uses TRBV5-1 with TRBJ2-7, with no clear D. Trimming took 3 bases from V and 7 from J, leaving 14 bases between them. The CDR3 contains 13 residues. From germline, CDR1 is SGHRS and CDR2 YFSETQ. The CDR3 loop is CASSWNVQREQYF. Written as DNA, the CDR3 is TGCGCCAGCAGCTGGAACGTCCAAAGGGAGCAGTACTTC.

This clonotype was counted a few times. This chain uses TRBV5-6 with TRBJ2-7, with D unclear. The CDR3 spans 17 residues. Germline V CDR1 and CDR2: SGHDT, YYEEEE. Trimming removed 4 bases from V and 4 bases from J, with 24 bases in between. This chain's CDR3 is CASSAARSGRPRYEQYF. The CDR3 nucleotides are TGTGCCAGCAGCGCGGCCCGCTCCGGTCGCCCACGGTACGAGCAGTACTTC.

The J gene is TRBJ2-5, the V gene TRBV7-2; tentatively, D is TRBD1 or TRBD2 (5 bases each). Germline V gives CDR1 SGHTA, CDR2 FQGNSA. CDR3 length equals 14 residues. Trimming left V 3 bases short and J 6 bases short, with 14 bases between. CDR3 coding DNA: TGTGCCAGCAGCTTGGGGGTCTCTCTGAAGACCCAGTACTTC. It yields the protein CASSLGVSLKTQYF. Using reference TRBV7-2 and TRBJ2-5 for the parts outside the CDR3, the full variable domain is GAGVSQSPSNKVTEKGKDVELRCDPISGHTALYWYRQSLGQGLEFLIYFQGNSAPDKSGLPSDRFSAERTGGSVSTLTIQRTQQEDSAVYLCASSLGVSLKTQYFGPGTRLLVL.

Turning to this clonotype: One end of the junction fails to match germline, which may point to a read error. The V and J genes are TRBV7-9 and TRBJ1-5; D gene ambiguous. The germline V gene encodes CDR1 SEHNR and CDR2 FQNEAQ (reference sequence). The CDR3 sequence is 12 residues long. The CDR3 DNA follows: TGTGCCAGCAGCCCTCAATCGCATCCCCAGCAGTTT. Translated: CASSPQSHPQQF.

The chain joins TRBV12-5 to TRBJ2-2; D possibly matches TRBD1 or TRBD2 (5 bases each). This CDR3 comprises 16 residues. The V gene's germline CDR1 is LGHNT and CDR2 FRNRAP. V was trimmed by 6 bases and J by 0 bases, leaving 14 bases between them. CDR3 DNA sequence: TGTGCTAGTGGATCGGACGGGGACGCGAACACCGGGGAGCTGTTTTTT. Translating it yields CASGSDGDANTGELFF.

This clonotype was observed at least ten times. The CDR3 DNA sequence: TGTGCCAGCAGCACAAGAAGCGGGGGGAGGCGTCACGGAGAGCAGTTCTTC. Translation: CASSTRSGGRRHGEQFF. V and J are TRBV7-2 and TRBJ2-1; 9 nucleotides agree with TRBD2. In germline, CDR1 is SGHTA, CDR2 FQGNSA. V dropped 5 bases and J dropped 10; count of bases not matched to a gene: 18. The CDR3 is 17 residues long.

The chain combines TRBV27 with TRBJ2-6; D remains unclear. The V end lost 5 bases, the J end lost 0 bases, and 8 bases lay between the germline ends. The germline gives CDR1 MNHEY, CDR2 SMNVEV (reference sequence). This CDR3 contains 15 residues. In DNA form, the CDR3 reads TGTGCCAGCAGTCCATTTCTCTCTGGGGCCAACGTCCTGACTTTC. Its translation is CASSPFLSGANVLTF.

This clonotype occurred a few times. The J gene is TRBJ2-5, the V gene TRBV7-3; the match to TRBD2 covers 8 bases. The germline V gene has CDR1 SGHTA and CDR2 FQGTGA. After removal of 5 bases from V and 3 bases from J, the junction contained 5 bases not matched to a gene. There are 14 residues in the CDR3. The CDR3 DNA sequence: TGTGCCAGCAGCGCCGCGGGGGGCGAAGAGACCCAGTACTTC. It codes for CASSAAGGEETQYF.

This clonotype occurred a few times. The CDR3 protein is CSARLGARGNNEQFF. CDR3 bases: TGCAGTGCTAGACTCGGGGCGCGGGGGAATAATGAGCAGTTCTTC. The V gene is TRBV20-1, the J gene TRBJ2-1; 7 nucleotides align to TRBD2. This CDR3 comprises 15 residues. CDR1 and CDR2 from the germline V gene are DFQATT and SNEGSKA (reference sequence). The V and J ends lost 2 bases and 7 bases, in that order; junction bases with no gene match: 11.

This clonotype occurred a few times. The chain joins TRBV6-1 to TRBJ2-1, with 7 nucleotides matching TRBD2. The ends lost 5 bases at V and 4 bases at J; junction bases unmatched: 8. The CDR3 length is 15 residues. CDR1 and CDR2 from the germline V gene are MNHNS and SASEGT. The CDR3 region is CASSPRGGPYNEQFF. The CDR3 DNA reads TGTGCCAGCAGTCCTCGCGGGGGACCGTACAATGAGCAGTTCTTC.